These 9 T cell receptor beta chains were sequenced from one sample in a study of human T cells and chemical hapten exposure. TCRdb re-analysed the RACE reads in MiXCR, keeping a single row per CDR3 protein. The sample carries some 52,000 distinct CDR3 sequences, 11% recorded once. This sample's time point: patch test 1, 2 weeks after DPC sensitization. This sample's treatment: therapeutic diphenylcyclopropenone sensitization with weekly scalp DPC. The starting material, unfractionated whole blood, was used for total RNA extraction. The starting material was whole blood, obtained in connection with sensitization to the hapten diphenylcyclopropenone (DPC). Receptors originate from a middle-aged woman with alopecia areata. Some clones in this sample may be carry-over from other donors' samples.

This clonotype was observed a handful of times. DNA for the CDR3: TGCAGCGTTGAACTAGAGAGCTCCTACAATGAGCAGTTCTTC. It specifies CSVELESSYNEQFF. The chain is built from TRBV29-1 and TRBJ2-1; D unresolved. The V end lost 2 bases, the J end lost 0 bases, and 8 bases lay between the germline ends. The CDR3 covers 14 residues. Germline CDR1 SQVTM, CDR2 ANQGSEA.

This clonotype was recorded at least ten times. The chain recombines TRBV12-3 or TRBV12-4 with TRBJ1-1, with 8 bases aligning to TRBD1. The CDR3 totals 15 residues. V lost 1 base, J lost 6 bases, and 7 bases stayed unmatched. The CDR3 sequence is CASSLGTGSGAEAFF. The CDR3 DNA is TGTGCCAGCAGTTTAGGGACAGGGTCAGGCGCTGAAGCTTTCTTT.

In this sample, this clonotype turned up a few times. The chain employs TRBV11-2 and TRBJ1-5, with 11 nucleotides matching TRBD1. V shed 4 bases and J 2 bases; nucleotides not matched to a gene: 1. Germline lookup yields CDR1 SGHAT and CDR2 FQNNGV. The CDR3 runs to 15 residues. CDR3 loop: CASSWGQGGNQPQHF. CDR3 sequence (DNA): TGTGCCAGCAGCTGGGGACAGGGGGGCAATCAGCCCCAGCATTTT.

The chain uses TRBV27 and TRBJ2-3, with D uncertain. CDR3 length equals 11 residues. CDR1 is MNHEY and CDR2 is SMNVEV in the germline V gene (reference sequence). Trimming stripped 8 bases from V and 1 base from J, with 4 bases between. The CDR3 bases are TGTGCCAGCCGGCGCACAGATACGCAGTATTTT. It codes for CASRRTDTQYF.

A few counts support this clonotype. The chain carries TRBV7-6 and TRBJ1-6; D remains unclear. Germline V gene lookup returns CDR1 SGHVS and CDR2 FNYEAQ. V lost 4 bases and J lost 5, with 3 bases in between. The length of the CDR3 is 12 residues. The CDR3 bases are TGTGCCAGCAGCTCAAATAATTCACCCCTCCACTTT. The encoded protein is CASSSNNSPLHF.

The chain carries TRBV28 and TRBJ2-2; 10 bases agree with TRBD1. From germline, CDR1 is MDHEN and CDR2 SYDVKM. J lost 4 bases, V lost 6 bases, and 8 bases had no gene match. The CDR3 sequence is 16 residues long. The CDR3 loop reads CASSRLTGGGTGELFF. The CDR3 DNA is TGTGCCAGCAGCCGCCTGACAGGGGGCGGCACCGGGGAGCTGTTTTTT.

This clonotype was picked up many times. This rearrangement joins TRBV7-9 to TRBJ2-1; the D gene is possibly TRBD2 (6 bases). CDR3 size: 15 residues. V lost 3 bases and J lost 6, with 15 bases in between. The V gene's germline CDR1 is SEHNR and CDR2 FQNEAQ (reference sequence). CDR3: CASSFRERRGNEQFF. CDR3 DNA: TGTGCCAGCAGCTTCCGGGAGCGACGGGGCAATGAGCAGTTCTTC.

This clonotype has at least ten counts. CDR3 nucleotide sequence: TGTGCCAGCAAAGCAGCCCCCCCGGATCACACTGAAGCTTTCTTT. Encoded protein: CASKAAPPDHTEAFF. V is TRBV18 and J is TRBJ1-1; D is ambiguous. V lost 8 bases and J lost 3, with 19 bases in between. Germline loops: CDR1 KGHSH, CDR2 LQKENI. The CDR3 is 15 residues long.

The chain joins TRBV23-1 to TRBJ2-7; possible D gene TRBD2, 5 bases. TRBV23-1 is marked as an open reading frame, function uncertain. V was trimmed by 7 bases and J by 6 bases, leaving 10 bases between them. The CDR3 is 11 amino acids. CDR3 nucleotide sequence: TGCGCCAGCAACTCTGAGGGCGAGCAGTACTTC. Translated: CASNSEGEQYF.